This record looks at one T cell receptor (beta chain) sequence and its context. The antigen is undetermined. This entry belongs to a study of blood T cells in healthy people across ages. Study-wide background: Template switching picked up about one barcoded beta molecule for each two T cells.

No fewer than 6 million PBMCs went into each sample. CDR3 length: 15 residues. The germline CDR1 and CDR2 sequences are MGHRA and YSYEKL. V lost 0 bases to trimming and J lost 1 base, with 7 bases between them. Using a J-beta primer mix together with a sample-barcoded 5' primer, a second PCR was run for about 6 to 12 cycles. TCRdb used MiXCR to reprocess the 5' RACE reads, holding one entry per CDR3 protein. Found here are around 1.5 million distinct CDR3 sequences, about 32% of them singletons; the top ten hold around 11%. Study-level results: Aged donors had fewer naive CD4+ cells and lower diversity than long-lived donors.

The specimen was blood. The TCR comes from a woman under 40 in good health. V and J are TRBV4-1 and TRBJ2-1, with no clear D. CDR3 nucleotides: TGCGCCAGCAGCCAAGACTACGTGTCCTACAATGAGCAGTTCTTC. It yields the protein CASSQDYVSYNEQFF.